This is a list of T cell receptor beta chains from one sample in a study of monozygotic twins with inflammatory bowel disease. Using the 5' RACE reads, TCRdb records one entry per CDR3 protein without DNA. Its table records over 100,000 distinct CDR3 sequences. The sequenced sample consisted of blood. The receptor source for this set is a human donor with ulcerative colitis or Crohn's disease, or a healthy co-twin of an affected twin (not recorded which). Each CDR3 is given with its conserved first and last residue. The order of the fields is V gene, J gene, CDR3 protein.

TRBV5-1	TRBJ2-2	CASSLAAQGAGGELFF
TRBV6-6	TRBJ1-3	CASRQGWTGNTIYF
TRBV12-3/TRBV12-4	TRBJ1-3	CASSLWAGSDSGNTIYF
TRBV5-1	TRBJ2-3	CASSMASTGGKDTQYF
TRBV27	TRBJ2-5	CASSLRGAEETQYF
TRBV27	TRBJ2-7	CASSLRSPAYEQYF
TRBV18	TRBJ1-1	CASSPPFGDSNTEAFF
TRBV7-9	TRBJ2-3	CASREGTSGLPDTQYF
TRBV5-6	TRBJ2-7	CASNLQTRGGSYEQYF
TRBV28	TRBJ1-4	CASRRPGSPNEKLFF
TRBV10-3	TRBJ2-2	CAISPAGGNTGELFF
TRBV4-2	TRBJ1-6	CASSQPRGRTNSPLHF
TRBV5-1	TRBJ2-5	CASSLVSSGDQETQYF
TRBV29-1	TRBJ1-2	CSVNTQGNYGYTF
TRBV12-3/TRBV12-4	TRBJ2-7	CASSFGQGNEQYF
TRBV12-3/TRBV12-4	TRBJ1-1	CASSLWGDRGGTEAFF
TRBV28	TRBJ1-1	CASRNGADTEAFF
TRBV20-1	TRBJ1-1	CSAWDRGRGTEAFF
TRBV6-6	TRBJ1-5	CASSSWGQPQHF
TRBV27	TRBJ2-7	CASRTGQGPYEQYF
TRBV5-1	TRBJ2-2	CASSLEAGGDTGELFF
TRBV29-1	TRBJ1-1	CSVVKGERAFF
TRBV12-3/TRBV12-4	TRBJ1-1	CASRGQGGTEAFF
TRBV20-1	TRBJ2-7	CSARDLLAASEQYF
TRBV5-5	TRBJ2-7	CASSPNGVGVGEQYF
TRBV12-3/TRBV12-4	TRBJ2-4	CASSRPQVKNMQYF
TRBV4-1	TRBJ1-5	CASSQEWGLHPQHF
TRBV9	TRBJ2-5	CASSVAGGQETQYF
TRBV6-5	TRBJ2-2	CASGAGSGELFF
TRBV5-1	TRBJ2-7	CASSLDAGGSYEQYF
TRBV11-3	TRBJ2-4	CASSWGQAKNIQYF
TRBV29-1	TRBJ2-1	CSVHRGAYNEQFF
TRBV7-8	TRBJ1-1	CASSLDSYISNTEAFF
TRBV4-2	TRBJ2-1	CASSQENSMGSYNEQFF
TRBV6-6	TRBJ1-5	CASSYAPGGPQHF
TRBV28	TRBJ1-5	CASSTEYSNQPQHF
TRBV10-3	TRBJ2-7	CAITGADRVYEQYF
TRBV5-6	TRBJ2-1	CASSLGHLYNEQFF
TRBV5-1	TRBJ1-5	CASSEQGDNQPQHF
TRBV7-3	TRBJ2-5	CASSLNTGATQYF
TRBV9	TRBJ1-3	CASSNPGTGSGNTIYF
TRBV4-2	TRBJ2-7	CASSQQRESYEQYF
TRBV7-9	TRBJ2-7	CASSSQGAKEQYF
TRBV29-1	TRBJ2-1	CSVVTRSGSYNEQFF
TRBV20-1	TRBJ2-1	CSATLPGLHNEQFF
TRBV20-1	TRBJ1-2	CSALGRGEVYGYTF
TRBV27	TRBJ2-6	CASHPRQGTTGANVLTF
TRBV20-1	TRBJ2-1	CSARGGVGRVNEQFF
TRBV7-9	TRBJ1-2	CASSFLAGGYTF